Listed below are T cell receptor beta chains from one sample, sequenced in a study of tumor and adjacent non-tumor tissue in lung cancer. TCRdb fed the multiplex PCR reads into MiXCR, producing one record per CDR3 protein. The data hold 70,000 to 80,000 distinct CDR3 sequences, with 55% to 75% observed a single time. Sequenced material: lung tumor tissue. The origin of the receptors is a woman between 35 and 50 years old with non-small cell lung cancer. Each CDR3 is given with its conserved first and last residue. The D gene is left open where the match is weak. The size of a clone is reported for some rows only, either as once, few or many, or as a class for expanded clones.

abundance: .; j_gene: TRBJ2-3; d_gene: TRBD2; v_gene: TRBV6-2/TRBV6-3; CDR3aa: CVSTPTSGSTDAQYF; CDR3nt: TGTGTAAGCACCCCGACTAGCGGGAGCACAGATGCGCAGTATTTT
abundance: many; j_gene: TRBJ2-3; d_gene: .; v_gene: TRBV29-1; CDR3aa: CSASMDASTDTQYF; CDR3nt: TGCAGCGCCAGTATGGACGCAAGCACAGATACGCAGTATTTT
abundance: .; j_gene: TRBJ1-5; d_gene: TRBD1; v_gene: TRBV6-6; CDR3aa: CASSTWSGGVLGPQHF; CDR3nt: TGTGCCAGCAGTACCTGGTCAGGGGGCGTCTTGGGGCCCCAGCATTTC
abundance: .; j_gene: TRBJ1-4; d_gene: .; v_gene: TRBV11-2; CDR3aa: CASSLQGLVQGYKLFF; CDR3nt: TGTGCCAGCAGCCTTCAGGGCCTGGTGCAGGGCTATAAACTGTTTTTT
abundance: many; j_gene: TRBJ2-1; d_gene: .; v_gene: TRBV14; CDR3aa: CASSQDLGAFDEQFF; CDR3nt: TGTGCCAGCAGCCAAGATCTTGGAGCTTTCGATGAGCAGTTCTTC
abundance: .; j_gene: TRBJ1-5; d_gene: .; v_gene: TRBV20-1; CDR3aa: CSARLWDNQPQHF; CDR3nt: TGCAGTGCTAGGTTGTGGGACAATCAGCCCCAGCATTTT
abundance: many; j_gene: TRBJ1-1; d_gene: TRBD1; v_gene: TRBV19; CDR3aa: CASSMTGAGTEAFF; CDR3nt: TGTGCCAGTAGTATGACAGGGGCCGGGACTGAAGCTTTCTTT
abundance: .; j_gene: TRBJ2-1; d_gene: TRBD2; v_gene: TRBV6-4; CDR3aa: CASSQREYKEHFF; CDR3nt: TGTGCCAGCAGCCAGCGGGAGTACAAAGAGCACTTCTTC
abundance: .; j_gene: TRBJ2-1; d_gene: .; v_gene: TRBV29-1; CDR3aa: CSGEWDDNEQFF; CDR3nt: TGCAGCGGTGAGTGGGACGACAATGAGCAGTTTTTC
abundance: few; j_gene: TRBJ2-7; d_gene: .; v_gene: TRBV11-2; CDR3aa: CASSLQRTKGSEQYF; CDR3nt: TGTGCCAGCAGCTTACAACGGACCAAGGGTTCCGAGCAGTACTTC
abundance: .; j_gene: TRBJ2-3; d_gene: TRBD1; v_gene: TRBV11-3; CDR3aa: CGSSLRTGGRIDAQYF; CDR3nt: TGTGGCAGTAGCCTTCGAACAGGGGGAAGGATAGATGCGCAGTATTTT
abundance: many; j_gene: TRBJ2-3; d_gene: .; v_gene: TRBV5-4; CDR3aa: CASSNGLGGGDTQYF; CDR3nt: TGTGCCAGCAGCAACGGGTTGGGGGGAGGAGATACGCAGTATTTT
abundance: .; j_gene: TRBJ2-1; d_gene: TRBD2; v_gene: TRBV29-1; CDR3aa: CSAARLANFNGQFF; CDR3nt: TGCAGCGCTGCTAGACTAGCGAACTTCAATGGGCAGTTCTTC
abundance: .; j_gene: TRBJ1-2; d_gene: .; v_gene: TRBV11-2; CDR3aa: CACSLGTGNYGYTF; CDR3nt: TGTGCCTGCAGCTTGGGGACTGGAAACTACGGCTACACCTTC